These 9 T cell receptor beta chains were all obtained from the same sample, sequenced in a study of beta chain features in type 1 diabetes. Overall study results and limits: There was a moderate but significant shortening of TCRB CDR3s in all four CD4+ subsets of Type 1 diabetes patients.

Reverse transcribing all isolated RNA meant expressed TCRB transcripts were sequenced. This table comes from immunoSEQ multiplex PCR, and its TCRdb copy is limited to in-frame clones, with some not included. The profile covers 550,000 to 850,000 clones, with around an eighth appearing a single time and approximately 0.022% taken by the ten largest. These receptors' targets are unknown. The sample comprised naive CD4+ T cells from blood. Receptors originate from a young man with type 1 diabetes.

This clone was recorded a few times. This chain uses TRBV9 with TRBJ1-1, with 8 bases fitting TRBD1. This CDR3 contains 15 residues. V dropped 3 bases and J dropped 3; count of bases not matched to a gene: 7. Germline V gene data show CDR1 as SGDLS and CDR2 as YYNGEE. The CDR3 DNA reads as TGTGCCAGCAGCGCCTTGACAGGGGCCTACACTGAAGCTTTCTTT. This sequence encodes CASSALTGAYTEAFF.

This rearrangement joins TRBV4-2 to TRBJ2-2; D possibly corresponds to TRBD1 (6 bases). CDR1 is LGHNA, CDR2 YNFKEQ, per germline. This CDR3 is built from 15 residues. Trimming stripped 0 bases from V and 5 bases from J, with 10 bases between. CDR3 DNA sequence: TGTGCCAGCAGCCAAGAGGCAGGGGTAACCGGGGAGCTGTTTTTT. This gives the protein CASSQEAGVTGELFF.

The rearrangement links TRBV2 to TRBJ1-1; D not resolved. Germline CDR1 and CDR2: SNHLY and FYNNEI. Trimming shortened V by 10 bases and J by 7 bases, and 19 bases separated the two germline ends. The CDR3 contains 13 residues. CDR3 sequence (DNA): TGTGCCACCATCGCCCTCATCTACGGTGAAGCTTTCTTT. It is translated as CATIALIYGEAFF.

In this sample, this clone turned up a few times. The junction and the germline gene differ at one end; a read error may be behind it. V gene TRBV7-7 combines with J gene TRBJ2-5; D unresolved. CDR1 SSHAT and CDR2 FNYEAQ come from the germline V gene (reference sequence). The CDR3 covers 13 residues. CDR3 DNA: TGTGCTAGCAGCCCCGTCCAACAAGAGACCCAGTACTTC. It translates to CASSPVQQETQYF.

This clone was detected a few times. The CDR3, as DNA: TGCAGCGTTGTCGTTAGCGGGGGACCGCGGGAGACCCAGTACTTC. Translated: CSVVVSGGPRETQYF. The V and J genes are TRBV29-1 and TRBJ2-5, with 9 bases fitting TRBD2. CDR1 is SQVTM, CDR2 ANQGSEA, per germline. V lost 4 bases and J lost 5; bases outside the gene matches: 11. The length of the CDR3 is 15 residues.

This clone was observed a few times. V and J are TRBV9 and TRBJ2-3, with D unresolved. V was shortened by 3 bases and J by 0 bases, with 11 bases between the two germline ends. Germline V gives CDR1 SGDLS, CDR2 YYNGEE. The CDR3 extends over 15 amino acids. CDR3 sequence (DNA): TGTGCCAGCAGCGGTCGCGGTACTAGCACAGATACGCAGTATTTT. It specifies CASSGRGTSTDTQYF.

This chain links TRBV28 with TRBJ2-7; the D gene is possibly TRBD2 (6 bases). The CDR3 length is 15 residues. Germline loops: CDR1 MDHEN, CDR2 SYDVKM. The V end was cut by 8 bases, the J end by 2 bases, with 19 bases between. The CDR3, as DNA: TGTGCCAGCCCCCCGGGAGCGGGTGAGGCCTACGAGCAGTACTTC. This translates into CASPPGAGEAYEQYF.

This clone showed up just a few times. The chain links TRBV27 to TRBJ2-7; D not certain. Trimming left V 3 bases short and J 4 bases short, with 13 bases between. This CDR3 region has 14 residues. Germline V gene lookup returns CDR1 MNHEY and CDR2 SMNVEV (reference sequence). In DNA form, the CDR3 reads TGTGCCAGCAGTTTCTCACGCGCACGTTACGAGCAGTACTTC. Its protein is CASSFSRARYEQYF.

This clone was counted only a few times. Additional DNA sequences in this sample encode the identical CDR3. The CDR3 sequence is CASSLGDRGYEQYF. The CDR3 nucleotides read TGTGCCAGCAGCTTAGGGGACAGGGGCTACGAGCAGTACTTC. This sequence joins TRBV5-4 and TRBJ2-7; 10 bases map to TRBD1. Germline-derived CDR1 and CDR2 are SGHNT and YYREEE (reference sequence). The V gene end was trimmed by 2 bases and the J gene end by 3 bases; junction bases not matched to a gene: 2. This CDR3 contains 14 residues.